This T cell receptor beta chain was recovered during a study of blood T cell repertoires in COVID-19. Across the whole study: COVID-19 samples collected from the United States, Italy and Spain covered acute and convalescent phases.

In the original analysis: Reference gene primer amplification in the assay estimated nucleated cell counts. The protocol was immunoSEQ multiplex PCR, while the TCRdb copy is restricted to in-frame clones and leaves out a portion. V, J and clone size are taken as reported in that table, and D and trimming were inferred from the DNA itself. The sample contains 200,000 to 250,000 clones, 82% of which appear only once. This CDR3 is 15 amino acids long. The ends lost 1 base at V and 3 bases at J; junction bases unmatched: 4. The germline gives CDR1 LNHDA, CDR2 SQIVND (reference sequence). V and J are TRBV19 and TRBJ1-2, with TRBD1 identical over 8 bases. Material for sequencing was peripheral blood. The TCR sequence derives from a woman between 18 and 29 years old with acute or convalescent COVID-19. This chain's CDR3 is CASSIVADRDYGYTF. The CDR3 region has the DNA TGTGCCAGTAGTATAGTAGCGGACAGGGACTATGGCTACACCTTC.